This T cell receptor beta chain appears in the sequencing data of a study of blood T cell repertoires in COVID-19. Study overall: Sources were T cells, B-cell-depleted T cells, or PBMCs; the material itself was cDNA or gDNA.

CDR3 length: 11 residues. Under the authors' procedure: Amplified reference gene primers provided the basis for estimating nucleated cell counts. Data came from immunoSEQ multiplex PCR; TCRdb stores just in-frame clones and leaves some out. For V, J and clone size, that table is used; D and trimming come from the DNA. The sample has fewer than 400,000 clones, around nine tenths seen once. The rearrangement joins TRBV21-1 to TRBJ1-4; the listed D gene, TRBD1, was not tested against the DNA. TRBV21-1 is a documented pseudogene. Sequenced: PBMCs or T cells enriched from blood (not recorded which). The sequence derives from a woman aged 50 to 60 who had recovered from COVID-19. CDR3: CASSTEQGCTF. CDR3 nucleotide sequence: TGTGCCAGCAGCACCGAACAGGGTTGTACTTTT.